This T cell receptor beta chain was recorded in a study of blood T cell repertoires in COVID-19. This clone was seen only a few times. Trimming at V came to 4 bases and at J to 2 bases, leaving 0 bases not matched to a gene. The CDR3 loop spans 14 amino acids. Germline CDR1 SGHNT, CDR2 YYREEE (reference sequence). Only in-frame clones appear in the TCRdb table, and some are missing; sequencing was by immunoSEQ multiplex PCR. The table records around 150,000 clones, around three quarters of them present only once. The chain couples TRBV5-4 to TRBJ2-5; 12 bases match TRBD2. Specimen: peripheral blood. The TCR was taken from a man aged 55 to 70 with acute or convalescent COVID-19. The CDR3 sequence is CASSGLAGQETQYF. For the CDR3, the DNA is TGTGCCAGCAGCGGACTAGCGGGACAAGAGACCCAGTACTTC. Full variable domain (missing parts from reference TRBV5-4 and TRBJ2-5): ETGVTQSPTHLIKTRGQQVTLRCSSQSGHNTVSWYQQALGQGPQFIFQYYREEENGRGNFPPRFSGLQFPNYSSELNVNALELDDSALYLCASSGLAGQETQYFGPGTRLLVL.